This T cell receptor (beta chain) is drawn from a study of blood T cell repertoires in COVID-19. Background on the study: COVID-19 samples from acute and convalescent phases originated in the United States, Italy and Spain. In each case, the material was cDNA or gDNA derived from T cells, B-cell-depleted T cells, or PBMCs.

Authors' data handling: How many nucleated cells were present was estimated from reference gene primer amplification. TCRdb's table, derived via immunoSEQ multiplex PCR, lists solely in-frame clones and lacks some. Clone size and the V and J calls come from that table; the DNA yielded D and trimming. The sample carries under 250,000 clones, 85% to 90% recorded once. One Seattle source followed patients from active infection through their disease course. This clone was observed once. This CDR3 spans 13 amino acids. The V end was cut by 4 bases, the J end by 2 bases, with 12 bases between. Germline V gene lookup returns CDR1 GTSNPN and CDR2 SVGIG (reference sequence).

This receptor was taken from a man in his fifties or sixties with COVID-19, enrolled during active disease. The sequencing input was peripheral blood. V gene TRBV30 combines with J gene TRBJ2-7; maybe TRBD2 (6 bases). CDR3 region: CAWKGGVTYEQYF. CDR3 coding DNA: TGTGCCTGGAAGGGCGGGGTTACCTACGAGCAGTACTTC.